These T cell receptor beta chains were read from a single sample in a study of T-cell memory formation after mild COVID-19. MiXCR, applied by TCRdb to the 5' RACE reads, yields one record per CDR3 protein. The sample carries 120,000 to 150,000 distinct CDR3 sequences, approximately 5.7% recorded once. Source material: PBMCs or a T cell subset sorted from them (not recorded which). These receptors were collected from an adult woman who had mild COVID-19 (a few samples of this study predate the infection). Cell type and time point are not known. Each CDR3 is given with its conserved first and last residue. Fields, in order: V gene, clone size, J gene, D gene, CDR3 DNA, CDR3 protein. D genes are given only for firm matches. Expanded clones get a size class; other rows say once, few or many, or leave the size out.

>TRBV12-3/TRBV12-4|few|TRBJ1-2|.
TGTGCCAGCAGTTTAGCGGCCTACTATGGCTACACCTTC
CASSLAAYYGYTF
>TRBV30|few|TRBJ2-1|TRBD2
TGTGCCTGGAGTGAGCTAGCGGGGGGATACAATGAGCAGTTCTTC
CAWSELAGGYNEQFF
>TRBV15|many|TRBJ1-5|.
TGTGCCACCAGCAGATACCCGGATTATAGCAATCAGCCCCAGCATTTT
CATSRYPDYSNQPQHF
>TRBV5-1|many|TRBJ1-1|TRBD1
TGCGCCAGCAACCTCCAAAGACAGGGAGAAGCTTTCTTT
CASNLQRQGEAFF
>TRBV15|few|TRBJ2-7|TRBD2
TGTGCCACCAGCGGCACTAGCGGGCAGAGCTCCTACGAGCAGTACTTC
CATSGTSGQSSYEQYF
>TRBV5-1|many|TRBJ2-7|TRBD2
TGCGCCAGCGGACCAGCGGGAGAGAACTACGAGCAGTACTTC
CASGPAGENYEQYF
>TRBV10-3|few|TRBJ1-1|TRBD1
TGTGCCATCAGTGATTGGGGACAGGGGGAAGGAGGAGCTTTCTTT
CAISDWGQGEGGAFF
>TRBV3-1|few|TRBJ1-6|.
TGTGCCAGCAGCCATCGGAACGGAGGATTTTCACCCCTCCACTTT
CASSHRNGGFSPLHF
>TRBV19|many|TRBJ1-4|.
TGTGCCAGTAGTATACAGGGGTACACTAATGAAAAACTGTTTTTT
CASSIQGYTNEKLFF
>TRBV24-1|.|TRBJ2-1|.
TGTGCCACCAGTGACGCACAGGGTAACTCCTACAATGAGCAGTTCTTC
CATSDAQGNSYNEQFF
>TRBV18|.|TRBJ2-5|.
TGTGCCAGCTCACCACCGCCCCACAAGGAGACCCAGTACTTC
CASSPPPHKETQYF
>TRBV20-1|many|TRBJ2-3|.
TGCAGTGCCCCCCCGACGGGAAGCTCGCGCACAGATACGCAGTATTTT
CSAPPTGSSRTDTQYF
>TRBV7-6|.|TRBJ2-7|TRBD1
TGTGCCAGCAGCCCCCGGGACAGGGGGAATATCTACGAGCAGTACTTC
CASSPRDRGNIYEQYF
>TRBV16|.|TRBJ1-1|.
TGTGCCAGCAGTCCTCAGGGTTACACTGAAGCTTTCTTT
CASSPQGYTEAFF
>TRBV24-1|few|TRBJ2-1|TRBD2
TGTGCCACCAGCGGGAGGACGGCTTATATCTATGAGCAGTTCTTC
CATSGRTAYIYEQFF
>TRBV11-3|few|TRBJ2-1|.
TGTGCCAGCAGCTTGGGTGGAGGGCAGTTCTTC
CASSLGGGQFF
>TRBV29-1|.|TRBJ2-7|.
TGCAGCGTGACGCAGGGGACCTACGAGCAGTACTTC
CSVTQGTYEQYF
>TRBV6-9|few|TRBJ2-3|.
TGTGCCAGCAGTTTCGGGACAAACCACACAGATACGCAGTATTTT
CASSFGTNHTDTQYF
>TRBV2|few|TRBJ2-7|.
TGTGCCAGCAGTAGGGAAAGTCCCTCCGAGCAGTACTTC
CASSRESPSEQYF
>TRBV7-6|.|TRBJ2-7|.
TGTGCCAGCAGCCTAGCCCCAGGAAGTGGGTCCTACGAGCAGTACTTC
CASSLAPGSGSYEQYF